The clone carrying this T cell receptor (beta chain) was counted a few times. Its antigen remains unidentified. Researchers reported that TCR beta cDNA libraries carried unique molecular identifiers. T cells numbering about 0.85 to 11 million gave rise to some 500,000 cDNA molecules. TCRdb itself ran the PCR reads through MiXCR, one entry per CDR3 protein. This sample yields about 760,000 distinct CDR3 sequences, of which 30% are seen a single time; under 0.7% belongs to the top ten. There are 13 residues in the CDR3. J lost 3 bases, V lost 4 bases, and 2 bases had no gene match. CDR1 and CDR2 from the germline V gene are SGDLS and YYNGEE. This specimen comes from a study of post-analysis software for immune sequencing data. For the study at large: Progressive-relapsing, secondary progressive and relapsing-remitting multiple sclerosis were among the disease courses included.

Study outcomes and limitations: Higher frequency in patients than in controls was seen for a handful of TRBV segments, with TRBV5-6, TRBV5-1 and TRBV20-1 among them. Samples made in the same batch grouped tightly together by F measure. Significantly lower normalized Chao1 diversity was seen in multiple sclerosis patients than in controls.

The chain combines TRBV9 with TRBJ1-2; 8 nucleotides match TRBD1. Source material: blood. The sequence was obtained from a girl between 10 and 17 years old with multiple sclerosis. The DNA for the CDR3 is TGTGCCAGCAGCATGGACAGGGACTATGGCTACACCTTC. Its protein product is CASSMDRDYGYTF.